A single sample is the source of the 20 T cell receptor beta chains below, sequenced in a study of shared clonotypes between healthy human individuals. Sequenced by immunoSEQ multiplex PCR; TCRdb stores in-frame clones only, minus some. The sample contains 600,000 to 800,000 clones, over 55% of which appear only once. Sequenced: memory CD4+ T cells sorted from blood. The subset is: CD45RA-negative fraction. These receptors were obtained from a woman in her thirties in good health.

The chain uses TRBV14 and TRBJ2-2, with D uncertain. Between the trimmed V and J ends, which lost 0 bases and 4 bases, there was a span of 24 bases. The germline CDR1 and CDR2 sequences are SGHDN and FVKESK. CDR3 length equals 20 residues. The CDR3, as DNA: TGTGCCAGCAGCCAAGATTTGGGCAGCCGGCCTAGAAGAGGCACCGGGGAGCTGTTTTTT. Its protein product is CASSQDLGSRPRRGTGELFF.

This CDR3 is CAISGLKDTQYF. CDR3 DNA: TGTGCCATCAGTGGATTGAAAGATACGCAGTATTTT. This chain uses TRBV10-3 with TRBJ2-3, with no clear D. V was shortened by 4 bases and J by 5 bases, with 7 bases between the two germline ends. CDR1 and CDR2 (germline): ENHRY, SYGVKD. The CDR3 has 12 residues.

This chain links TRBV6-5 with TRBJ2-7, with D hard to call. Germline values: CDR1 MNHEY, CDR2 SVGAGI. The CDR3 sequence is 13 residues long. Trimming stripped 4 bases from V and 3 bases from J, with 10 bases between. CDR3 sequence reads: CASSSSPDYEQYF. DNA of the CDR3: TGTGCCAGCAGTTCGTCCCCAGACTACGAGCAGTACTTC.

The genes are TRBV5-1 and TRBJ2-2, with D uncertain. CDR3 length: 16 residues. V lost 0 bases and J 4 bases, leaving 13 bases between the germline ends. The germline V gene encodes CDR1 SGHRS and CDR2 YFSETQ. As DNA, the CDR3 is TGCGCCAGCAGCTTGGTACCGGCCAGGCTCACCGGGGAGCTGTTTTTT. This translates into CASSLVPARLTGELFF.

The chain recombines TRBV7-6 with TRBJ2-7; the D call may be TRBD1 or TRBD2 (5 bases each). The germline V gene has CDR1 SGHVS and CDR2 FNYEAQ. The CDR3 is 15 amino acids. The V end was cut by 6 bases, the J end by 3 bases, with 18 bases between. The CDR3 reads CASRSNRDVLYEQYF. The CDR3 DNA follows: TGTGCCAGCAGAAGTAACCGGGACGTCCTCTACGAGCAGTACTTC.

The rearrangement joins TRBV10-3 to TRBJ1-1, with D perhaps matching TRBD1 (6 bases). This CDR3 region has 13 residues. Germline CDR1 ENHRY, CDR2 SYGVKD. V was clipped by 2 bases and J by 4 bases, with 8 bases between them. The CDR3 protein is CAISEGGLTEAFF. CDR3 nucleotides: TGTGCCATCAGTGAGGGGGGGCTCACTGAAGCTTTCTTT.

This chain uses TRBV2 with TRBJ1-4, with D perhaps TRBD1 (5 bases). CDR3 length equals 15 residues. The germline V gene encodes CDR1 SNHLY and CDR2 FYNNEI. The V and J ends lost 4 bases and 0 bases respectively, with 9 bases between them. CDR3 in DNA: TGTGCCAGCAGTGGGGGGGAAGCAACTAATGAAAAACTGTTTTTT. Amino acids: CASSGGEATNEKLFF.

The CDR3 is CAREGTDTQYF. The CDR3 nucleotides read TGCGCTAGAGAGGGCACAGATACGCAGTATTTT. The chain recombines TRBV20-1 with TRBJ2-3; unclear D gene. The length of the CDR3 is 11 residues. CDR1 is DFQATT, CDR2 SNEGSKA, per germline (reference sequence).

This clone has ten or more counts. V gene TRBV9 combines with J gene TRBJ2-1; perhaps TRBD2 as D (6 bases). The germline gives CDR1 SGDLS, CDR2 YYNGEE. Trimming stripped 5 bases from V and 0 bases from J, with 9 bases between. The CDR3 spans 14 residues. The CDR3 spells CASSSGNSYNEQFF. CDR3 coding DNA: TGTGCCAGCAGTAGCGGAAACTCCTACAATGAGCAGTTCTTC.

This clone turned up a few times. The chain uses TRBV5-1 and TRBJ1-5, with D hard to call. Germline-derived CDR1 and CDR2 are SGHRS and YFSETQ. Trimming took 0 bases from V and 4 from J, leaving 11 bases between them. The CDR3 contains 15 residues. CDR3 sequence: CASSLAGNQNQPQHF. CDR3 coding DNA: TGCGCCAGCAGCTTGGCCGGTAACCAAAATCAGCCCCAGCATTTT. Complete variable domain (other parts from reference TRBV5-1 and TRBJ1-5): KAGVTQTPRYLIKTRGQQVTLSCSPISGHRSVSWYQQTPGQGLQFLFEYFSETQRNKGNFPGRFSGRQFSNSRSEMNVSTLELGDSALYLCASSLAGNQNQPQHFGDGTRLSIL.

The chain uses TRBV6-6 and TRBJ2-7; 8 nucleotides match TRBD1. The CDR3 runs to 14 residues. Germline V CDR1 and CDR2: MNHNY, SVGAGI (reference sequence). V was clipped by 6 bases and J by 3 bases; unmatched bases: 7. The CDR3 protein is CASRLTGESYEQYF. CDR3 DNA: TGTGCCAGCAGGTTGACAGGGGAAAGCTACGAGCAGTACTTC.

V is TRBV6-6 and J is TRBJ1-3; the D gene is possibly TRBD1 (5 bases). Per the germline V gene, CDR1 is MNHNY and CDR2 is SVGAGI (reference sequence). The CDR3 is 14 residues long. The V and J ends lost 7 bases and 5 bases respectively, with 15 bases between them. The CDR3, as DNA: TGTGCCAGCACTGGGAGGGACCATCGAAACACCATATATTTT. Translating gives CASTGRDHRNTIYF.

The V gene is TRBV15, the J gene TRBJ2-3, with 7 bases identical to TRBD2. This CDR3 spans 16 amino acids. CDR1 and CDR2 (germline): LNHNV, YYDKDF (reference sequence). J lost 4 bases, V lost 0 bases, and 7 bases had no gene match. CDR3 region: CATSRDPREGSDTQYF. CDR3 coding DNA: TGTGCCACCAGCAGAGATCCCAGGGAGGGTTCAGATACGCAGTATTTT.

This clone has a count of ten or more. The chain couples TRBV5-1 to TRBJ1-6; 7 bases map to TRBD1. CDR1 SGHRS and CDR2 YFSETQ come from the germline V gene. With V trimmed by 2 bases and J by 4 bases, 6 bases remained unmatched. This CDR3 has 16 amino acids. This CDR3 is CASSLQGNFYNSPLHF. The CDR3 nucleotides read TGCGCCAGCAGCTTACAGGGGAATTTTTATAATTCACCCCTCCACTTT.

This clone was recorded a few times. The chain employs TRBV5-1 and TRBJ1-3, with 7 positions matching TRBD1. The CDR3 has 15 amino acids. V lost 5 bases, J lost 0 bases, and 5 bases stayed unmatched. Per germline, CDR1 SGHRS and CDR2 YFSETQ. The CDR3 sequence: CASRGTDNSGNTIYF. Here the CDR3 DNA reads TGCGCCAGCAGGGGGACAGACAACTCTGGAAACACCATATATTTT.

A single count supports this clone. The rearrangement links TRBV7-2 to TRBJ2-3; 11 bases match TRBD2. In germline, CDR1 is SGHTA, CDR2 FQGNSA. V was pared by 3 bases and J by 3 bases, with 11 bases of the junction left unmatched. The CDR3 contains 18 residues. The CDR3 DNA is TGTGCCAGCAGCTTTCGCCCCCTAGCGGGAGGCGCAACAGATACGCAGTATTTT. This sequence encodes CASSFRPLAGGATDTQYF.

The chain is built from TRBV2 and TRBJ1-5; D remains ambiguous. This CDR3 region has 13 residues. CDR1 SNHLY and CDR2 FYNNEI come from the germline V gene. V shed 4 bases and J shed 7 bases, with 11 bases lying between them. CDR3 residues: CASSGSGEQPQHF. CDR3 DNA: TGTGCCAGCAGTGGGTCCGGGGAACAGCCCCAGCATTTT.

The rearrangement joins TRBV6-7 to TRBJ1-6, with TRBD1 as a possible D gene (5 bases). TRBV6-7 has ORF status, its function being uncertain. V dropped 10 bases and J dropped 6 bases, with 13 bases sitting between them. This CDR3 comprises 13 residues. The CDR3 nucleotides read TGTGCCACCGTAAACAGGATTAATTCACCCCTCCACTTT. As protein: CATVNRINSPLHF.

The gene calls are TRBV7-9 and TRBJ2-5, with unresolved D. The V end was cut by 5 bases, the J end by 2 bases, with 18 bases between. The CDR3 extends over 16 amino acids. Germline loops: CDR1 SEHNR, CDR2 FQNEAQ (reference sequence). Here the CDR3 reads CASSDRVGSEQETQYF. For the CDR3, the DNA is TGTGCCAGCAGCGATAGGGTTGGCTCAGAGCAAGAGACCCAGTACTTC.

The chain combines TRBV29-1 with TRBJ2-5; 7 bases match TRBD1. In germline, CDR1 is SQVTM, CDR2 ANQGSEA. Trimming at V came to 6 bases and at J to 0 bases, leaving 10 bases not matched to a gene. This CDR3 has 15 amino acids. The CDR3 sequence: CSVMLTQGDQETQYF. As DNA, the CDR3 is TGCAGCGTGATGCTTACTCAGGGGGACCAAGAGACCCAGTACTTC.